These 11 T cell receptor beta chains share one sample of origin, sequenced in a study of read filtering for tumor transcriptome and immune sequencing. This library used roughly 400 ng RNA and molecular barcoded adaptors spanning alpha/delta and beta/gamma chains. In TCRdb, the reads were re-called with MiXCR into one record per CDR3 protein. The sample yields fewer than 90,000 distinct CDR3 sequences, about 12% seen once. The sequenced sample consisted of a population of CD138-negative cells sorted from bone marrow. These receptors originate from a donor at least 40 years old with multiple myeloma.

This clonotype was observed at least ten times. This sequence joins TRBV5-1 and TRBJ2-3; the D is unclear. From germline, CDR1 is SGHRS and CDR2 YFSETQ. The V gene lost 4 bases and the J gene lost 5 bases, with 11 bases spanning the gap. The CDR3 has 13 residues. In DNA, the CDR3 is TGCGCCAGCAGCCCCCTAGGTGGAGATACGCAGTATTTT. Translation: CASSPLGGDTQYF.

On this clonotype: This clone may be a read error of a much larger clone one base away. The rearrangement links TRBV9 to TRBJ2-1; the D is unclear. Trimming cost V 3 bases and J 0 bases, with 10 bases left between them. CDR1 and CDR2 (germline): SGDLS, YYNGEE. The CDR3 contains 15 residues. CDR3 protein: CASSAYPVSYNEQFF. The DNA of the CDR3 is TGTGCCAGCAGCGCTTACCCGGTCTCCTACAATGAGCAGTTCTTC. Together with reference TRBV9 and TRBJ2-1, the CDR3 gives the full variable domain: DSGVTQTPKHLITATGQRVTLRCSPRSGDLSVYWYQQSLDQGLQFLIQYYNGEERAKGNILERFSAQQFPDLHSELNLSSLELGDSALYFCASSAYPVSYNEQFFGPGTRLTVL.

This clonotype appeared many times. The chain employs TRBV29-1 and TRBJ2-5, with D tentatively TRBD1 or TRBD2 (5 bases each). V dropped 4 bases and J dropped 5 bases, with 20 bases sitting between them. CDR1 is SQVTM and CDR2 is ANQGSEA in the germline V gene. The CDR3 covers 15 residues. CDR3 protein: CSVALAMGVYETQYF. The CDR3 nucleotides read TGCAGCGTTGCCCTCGCAATGGGGGTTTATGAGACCCAGTACTTC.

At least ten counts were recorded for this clonotype. V is TRBV24-1 and J is TRBJ2-3, with 10 nucleotides matching TRBD1. The germline V gene encodes CDR1 KGHDR and CDR2 SFDVKD. This CDR3 contains 15 residues. J gave up 4 bases and V 3 bases, and 3 bases lay outside the gene matches. This CDR3 reads CATSDPGQGADTQYF. The CDR3 DNA sequence: TGTGCCACCAGTGATCCAGGACAGGGGGCAGATACGCAGTATTTT.

This clonotype was recorded at least ten times. The CDR3 spells CASSSGVGTEAFF. The CDR3 DNA follows: TGCGCCAGCAGCTCAGGGGTCGGCACTGAAGCTTTCTTT. J is TRBJ1-1 and V is TRBV4-1; tentative D call: TRBD1 (6 bases). This CDR3 has 13 residues. Germline CDR1 and CDR2: MGHRA and YSYEKL. With 5 bases removed from V and 4 bases from J, the gap between germline ends came to 11 bases.

This clonotype showed up many times. Relative to the germline gene, one junction end is altered; a read error may explain this. The chain has TRBV19 and TRBJ2-2; possible D gene TRBD1, 5 bases. The V gene's germline CDR1 is LNHDA and CDR2 SQIVND (reference sequence). This CDR3 comprises 15 residues. The DNA for the CDR3 is TGTGCCAGCAGTAGGACACTCTGGAACACCGGGGAGCTGTTTTTT. This translates into CASSRTLWNTGELFF.

This clonotype was seen at least ten times. The V gene is TRBV5-1, the J gene TRBJ2-7; no clear D. Per germline, CDR1 SGHRS and CDR2 YFSETQ. V was clipped by 1 base and J by 4 bases, with 12 bases between them. The CDR3 covers 14 residues. The CDR3 nucleotides read TGCGCCAGCAGCTTGTCTGGCGGAGAGTACGAGCAGTACTTC. Protein product: CASSLSGGEYEQYF.

This clonotype was seen more than once but under ten times. Just one base apart from a much larger clone, this may be a read error. This chain joins TRBV29-1 and TRBJ2-3; 8 nucleotides match TRBD1. Germline CDR1 and CDR2: SQVTM and ANQGSEA. This CDR3 is 14 amino acids long. CDR3 protein: CSAEGQGGTDTQYF. In DNA form, the CDR3 reads TGCAGCGCTGAAGGACAGGGAGGCACAGATACGCAGTATTTT.

In its sample, this clonotype was seen many times. The J gene is TRBJ2-3, the V gene TRBV6-5; D assignment may be TRBD1 or TRBD2 (6 bases each). CDR1 and CDR2 (germline): MNHEY, SVGAGI. Trimming pared 4 bases from V and 0 bases from J, leaving 11 bases between. The CDR3 consists of 15 residues. The CDR3 protein is CASSFGGLSTDTQYF. CDR3 coding DNA: TGTGCCAGCAGTTTCGGGGGCCTAAGCACAGATACGCAGTATTTT.

This clonotype has ten or more counts. J is TRBJ1-5 and V is TRBV29-1, with D hard to call. Germline CDR1 reads SQVTM; CDR2 reads ANQGSEA. The CDR3 has 14 residues. Trimming removed 6 bases from V and 5 bases from J, with 17 bases in between. Here the CDR3 DNA reads TGCAGCGTCCGAGCAGTCGGGCCGGATCAGCCCCAGCATTTT. Its translation is CSVRAVGPDQPQHF.

V is TRBV6-1 and J is TRBJ1-5; tentative D call: TRBD1 (5 bases). Germline V gene sequence: CDR1 MNHNS, CDR2 SASEGT. Trimming stripped 7 bases from V and 7 bases from J, with 17 bases between. The CDR3 has 14 amino acids. Here the CDR3 DNA reads TGTGCCAGCAAAGTGGGGACCGCAGGGCAGCCCCAGCATTTT. Residues: CASKVGTAGQPQHF.